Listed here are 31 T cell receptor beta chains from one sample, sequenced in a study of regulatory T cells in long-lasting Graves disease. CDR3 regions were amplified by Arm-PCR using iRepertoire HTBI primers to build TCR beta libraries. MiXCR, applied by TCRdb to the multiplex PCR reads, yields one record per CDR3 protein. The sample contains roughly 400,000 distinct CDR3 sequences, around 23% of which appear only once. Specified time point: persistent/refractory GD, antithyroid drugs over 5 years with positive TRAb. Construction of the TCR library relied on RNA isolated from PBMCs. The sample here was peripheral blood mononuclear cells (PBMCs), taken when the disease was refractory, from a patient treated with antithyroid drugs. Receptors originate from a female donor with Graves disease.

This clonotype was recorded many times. The CDR3: CASEGHSYEQYF. CDR3 nucleotides: TGTGCCAGTGAGGGTCATTCATACGAGCAGTACTTC. J is TRBJ2-7 and V is TRBV28, with D possibly TRBD2 on 5 matching bases. V dropped 9 bases and J dropped 4 bases, with 13 bases sitting between them. This CDR3 is 12 amino acids long. Germline V lookup: CDR1 MDHEN, CDR2 SYDVKM. The full variable domain, with the rest looked up from reference TRBV28 and TRBJ2-7, is DVKVTQSSRYLVKRTGEKVFLECVQDMDHENMFWYRQDPGLGLRLIYFSYDVKMKEKGDIPEGYSVSREKKERFSLILESASTNQTSMYLCASEGHSYEQYFGPGTRLTVT.

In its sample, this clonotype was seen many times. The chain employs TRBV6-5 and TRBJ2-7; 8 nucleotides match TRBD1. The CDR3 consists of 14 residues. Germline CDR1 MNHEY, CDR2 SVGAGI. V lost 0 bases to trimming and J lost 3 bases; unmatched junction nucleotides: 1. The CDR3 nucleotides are TGTGCCAGCAGTTACTCTGGGACAGGCTACGAGCAGTACTTC. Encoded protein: CASSYSGTGYEQYF.

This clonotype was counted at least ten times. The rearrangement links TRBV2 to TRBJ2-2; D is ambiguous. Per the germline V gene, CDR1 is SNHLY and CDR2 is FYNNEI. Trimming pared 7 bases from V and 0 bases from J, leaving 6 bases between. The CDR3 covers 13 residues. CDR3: CASMVTNTGELFF. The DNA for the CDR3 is TGTGCCAGCATGGTTACGAACACCGGGGAGCTGTTTTTT.

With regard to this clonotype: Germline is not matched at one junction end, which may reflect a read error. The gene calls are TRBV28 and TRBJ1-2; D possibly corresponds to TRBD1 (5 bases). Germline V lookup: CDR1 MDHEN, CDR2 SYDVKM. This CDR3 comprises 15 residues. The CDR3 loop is CASSQAGRGVYGYTF. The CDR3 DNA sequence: TGCGCCAGCAGCCAAGCAGGGAGGGGCGTCTATGGCTACACCTTC.

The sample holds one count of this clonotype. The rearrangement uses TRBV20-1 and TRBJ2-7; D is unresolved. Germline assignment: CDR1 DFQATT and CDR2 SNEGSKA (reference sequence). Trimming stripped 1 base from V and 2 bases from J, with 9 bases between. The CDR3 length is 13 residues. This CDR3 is CSARGVETYEQYF. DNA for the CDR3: TGCAGTGCTAGAGGCGTAGAAACCTACGAGCAGTACTTC.

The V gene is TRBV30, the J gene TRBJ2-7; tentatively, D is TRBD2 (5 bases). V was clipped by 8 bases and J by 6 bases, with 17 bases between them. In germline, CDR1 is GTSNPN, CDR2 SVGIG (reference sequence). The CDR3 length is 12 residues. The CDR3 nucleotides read TGTGCCAACAGACTATTGAGCACCGAGCAGTACTTC. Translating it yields CANRLLSTEQYF. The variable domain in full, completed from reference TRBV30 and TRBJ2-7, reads SQTIHQWPATLVQPVGSPLSLECTVEGTSNPNLYWYRQAAGRGLQLLFYSVGIGQISSEVPQNLSASRPQDRQFILSSKKLLLSDSGFYLCANRLLSTEQYFGPGTRLTVT.

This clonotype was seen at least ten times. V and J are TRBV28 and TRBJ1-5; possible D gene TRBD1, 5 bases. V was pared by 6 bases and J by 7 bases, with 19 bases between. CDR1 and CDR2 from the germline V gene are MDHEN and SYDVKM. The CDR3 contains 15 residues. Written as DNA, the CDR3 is TGTGCCAGCAGCCAAGAGTGGGGACCGAACCAGCCCCAGCATTTT. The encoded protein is CASSQEWGPNQPQHF.

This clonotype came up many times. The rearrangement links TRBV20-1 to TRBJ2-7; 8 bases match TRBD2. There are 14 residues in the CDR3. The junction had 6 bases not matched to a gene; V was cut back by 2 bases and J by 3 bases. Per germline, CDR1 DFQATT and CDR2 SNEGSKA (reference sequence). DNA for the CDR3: TGCAGTGCTAGATGGGCGGGAGGAATCTACGAGCAGTACTTC. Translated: CSARWAGGIYEQYF.

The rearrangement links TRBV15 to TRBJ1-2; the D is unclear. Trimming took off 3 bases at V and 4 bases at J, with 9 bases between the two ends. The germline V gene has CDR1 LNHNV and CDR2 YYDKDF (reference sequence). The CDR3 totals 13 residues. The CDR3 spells CATSSESSYGYTF. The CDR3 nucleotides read TGTGCCACCAGCAGCGAGAGCTCCTATGGCTACACCTTC.

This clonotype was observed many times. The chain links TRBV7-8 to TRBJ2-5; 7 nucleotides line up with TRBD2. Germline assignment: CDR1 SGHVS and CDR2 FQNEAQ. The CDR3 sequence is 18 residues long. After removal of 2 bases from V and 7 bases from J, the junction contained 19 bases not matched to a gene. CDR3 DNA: TGTGCCAGCAGCTTATTTTCTGGGCCGGCGGGAGTGGGGGGGACCCAGTACTTC. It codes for CASSLFSGPAGVGGTQYF.

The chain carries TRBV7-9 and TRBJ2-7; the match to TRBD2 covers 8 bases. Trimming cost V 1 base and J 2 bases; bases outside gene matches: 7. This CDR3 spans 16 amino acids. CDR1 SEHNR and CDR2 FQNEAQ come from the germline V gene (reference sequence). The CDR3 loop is CASSLEVAGKTYEQYF. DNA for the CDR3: TGTGCCAGCAGCTTAGAAGTAGCGGGAAAAACCTACGAGCAGTACTTC. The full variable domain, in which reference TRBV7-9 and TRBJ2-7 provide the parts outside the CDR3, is DTGVSQNPRHKITKRGQNVTFRCDPISEHNRLYWYRQTLGQGPEFLTYFQNEAQLEKSRLLSDRFSAERPKGSFSTLEIQRTEQGDSAMYLCASSLEVAGKTYEQYFGPGTRLTVT.

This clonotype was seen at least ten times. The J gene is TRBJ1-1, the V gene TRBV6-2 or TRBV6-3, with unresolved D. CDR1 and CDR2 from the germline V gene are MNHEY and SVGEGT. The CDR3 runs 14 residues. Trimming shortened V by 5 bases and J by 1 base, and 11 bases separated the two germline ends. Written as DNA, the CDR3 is TGTGCCAGCAGTGAAAATCGGGGGAACACTGAAGCTTTCTTT. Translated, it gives CASSENRGNTEAFF.

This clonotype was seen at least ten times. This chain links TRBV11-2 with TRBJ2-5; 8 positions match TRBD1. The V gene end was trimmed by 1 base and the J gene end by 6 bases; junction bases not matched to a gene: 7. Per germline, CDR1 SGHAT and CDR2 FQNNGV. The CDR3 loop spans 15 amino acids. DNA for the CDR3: TGTGCCAGCAGCTTAGGTCAGGGGGCCTTGAAGACCCAGTACTTC. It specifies CASSLGQGALKTQYF.

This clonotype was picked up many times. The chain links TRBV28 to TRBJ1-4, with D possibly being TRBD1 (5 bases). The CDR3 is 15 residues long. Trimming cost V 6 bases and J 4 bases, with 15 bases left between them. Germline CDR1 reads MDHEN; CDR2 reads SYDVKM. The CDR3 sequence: CASRPVTDLNEKLFF. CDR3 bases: TGTGCCAGCAGACCTGTGACAGACCTTAATGAAAAACTGTTTTTT.

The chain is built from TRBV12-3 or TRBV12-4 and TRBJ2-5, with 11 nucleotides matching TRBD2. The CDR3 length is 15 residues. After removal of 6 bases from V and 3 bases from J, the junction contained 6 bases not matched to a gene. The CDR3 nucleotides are TGTGCCAGCAGCCCCCCGACTAGCGGGAAAGAGACCCAGTACTTC. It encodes CASSPPTSGKETQYF.

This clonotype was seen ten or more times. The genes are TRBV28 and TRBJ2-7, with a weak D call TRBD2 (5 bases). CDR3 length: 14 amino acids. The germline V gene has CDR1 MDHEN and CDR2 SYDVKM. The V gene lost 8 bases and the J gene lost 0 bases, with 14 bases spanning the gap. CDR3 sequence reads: CASHGGQGSYEQYF. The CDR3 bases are TGTGCCAGCCACGGCGGGCAAGGCTCCTACGAGCAGTACTTC.

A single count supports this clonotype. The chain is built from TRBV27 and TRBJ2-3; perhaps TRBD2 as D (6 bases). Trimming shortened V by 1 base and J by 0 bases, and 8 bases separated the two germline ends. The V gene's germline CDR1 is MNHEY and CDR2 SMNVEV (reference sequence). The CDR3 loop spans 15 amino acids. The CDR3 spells CASSLWGVSTDTQYF. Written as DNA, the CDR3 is TGTGCCAGCAGTTTATGGGGGGTCAGCACAGATACGCAGTATTTT.

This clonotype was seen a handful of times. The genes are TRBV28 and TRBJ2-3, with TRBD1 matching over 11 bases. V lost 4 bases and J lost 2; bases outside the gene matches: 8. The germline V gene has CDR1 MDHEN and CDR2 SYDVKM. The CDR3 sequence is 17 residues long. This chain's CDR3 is CASSSSGTGGITDTQYF. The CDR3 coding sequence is TGTGCCAGCAGTTCCTCCGGGACAGGGGGGATCACAGATACGCAGTATTTT.

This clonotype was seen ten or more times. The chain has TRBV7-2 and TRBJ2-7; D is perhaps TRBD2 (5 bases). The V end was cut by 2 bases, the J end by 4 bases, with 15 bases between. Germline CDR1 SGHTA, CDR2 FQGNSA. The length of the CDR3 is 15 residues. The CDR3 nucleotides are TGTGCCAGCAGCTTACGGGGATTTGGTTCTTACGAGCAGTACTTC. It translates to CASSLRGFGSYEQYF.

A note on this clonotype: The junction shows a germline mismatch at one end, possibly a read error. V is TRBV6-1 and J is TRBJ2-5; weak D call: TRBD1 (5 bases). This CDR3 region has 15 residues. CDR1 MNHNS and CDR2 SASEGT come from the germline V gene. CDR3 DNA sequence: TGTCCCAGCAGCTCCAGGGCGGAACCCGCCCAGACCCAGTACTTC. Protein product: CPSSSRAEPAQTQYF.

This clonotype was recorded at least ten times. The CDR3 sequence: CASSLDATGTNSYEQYF. The CDR3 nucleotides are TGTGCCAGCAGTTTAGACGCCACCGGGACTAACTCCTACGAGCAGTACTTC. The chain combines TRBV28 with TRBJ2-7, with 7 nucleotides matching TRBD2. Trimming removed 2 bases from V and 0 bases from J; junction bases left unmatched: 10. CDR1 is MDHEN, CDR2 SYDVKM, per germline. The CDR3 has 17 residues.

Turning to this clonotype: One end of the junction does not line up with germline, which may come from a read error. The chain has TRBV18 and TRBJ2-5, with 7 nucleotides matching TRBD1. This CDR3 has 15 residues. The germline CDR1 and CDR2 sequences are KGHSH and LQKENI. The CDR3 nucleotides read TGTGCCAGCTCACCTCGACAGGGATACGACGAGACCCAGTGCTTC. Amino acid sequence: CASSPRQGYDETQCF.

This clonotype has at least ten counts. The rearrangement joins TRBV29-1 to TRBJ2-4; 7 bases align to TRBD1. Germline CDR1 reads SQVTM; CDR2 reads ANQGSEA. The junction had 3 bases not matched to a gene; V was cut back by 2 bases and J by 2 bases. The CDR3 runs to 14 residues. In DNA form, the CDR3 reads TGCAGCGTTGAACAGGGACAGTCCAAAAACATTCAGTACTTC. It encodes CSVEQGQSKNIQYF.

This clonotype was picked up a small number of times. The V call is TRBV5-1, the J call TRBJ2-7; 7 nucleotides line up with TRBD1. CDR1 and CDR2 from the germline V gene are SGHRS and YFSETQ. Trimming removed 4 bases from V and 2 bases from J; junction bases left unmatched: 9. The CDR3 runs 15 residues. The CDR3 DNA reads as TGCGCCAGCAGCCCCCGACAGGGAACCCCCTACGAGCAGTACTTC. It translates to CASSPRQGTPYEQYF.

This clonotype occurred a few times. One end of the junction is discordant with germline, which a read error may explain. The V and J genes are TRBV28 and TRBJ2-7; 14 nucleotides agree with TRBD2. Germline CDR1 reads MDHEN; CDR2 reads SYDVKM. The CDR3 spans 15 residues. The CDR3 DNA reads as TGCGCCAGCAGGCACGGGACTAGCGGGAGCTGCGAGCAGTACTTC. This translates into CASRHGTSGSCEQYF.

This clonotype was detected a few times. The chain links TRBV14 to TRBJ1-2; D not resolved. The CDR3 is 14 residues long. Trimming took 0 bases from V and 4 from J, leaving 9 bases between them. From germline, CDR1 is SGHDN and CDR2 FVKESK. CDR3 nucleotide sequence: TGTGCCAGCAGCCAAGATATGGCCCTCTATGGCTACACCTTC. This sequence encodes CASSQDMALYGYTF. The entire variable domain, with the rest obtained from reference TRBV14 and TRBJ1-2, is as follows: EAGVTQFPSHSVIEKGQTVTLRCDPISGHDNLYWYRRVMGKEIKFLLHFVKESKQDESGMPNNRFLAERTGGTYSTLKVQPAELEDSGVYFCASSQDMALYGYTFGSGTRLTVV.

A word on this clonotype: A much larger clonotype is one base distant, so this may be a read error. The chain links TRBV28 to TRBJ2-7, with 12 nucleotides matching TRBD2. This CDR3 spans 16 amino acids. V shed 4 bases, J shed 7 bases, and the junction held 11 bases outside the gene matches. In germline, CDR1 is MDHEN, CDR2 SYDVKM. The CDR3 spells CASSSRTSGMGGEQYF. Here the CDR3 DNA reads TGTGCCAGCAGTTCCCGGACTAGCGGGATGGGGGGAGAGCAGTACTTC.

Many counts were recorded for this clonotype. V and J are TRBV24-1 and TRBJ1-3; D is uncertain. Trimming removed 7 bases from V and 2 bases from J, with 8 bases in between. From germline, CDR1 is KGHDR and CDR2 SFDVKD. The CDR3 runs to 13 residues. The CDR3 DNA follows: TGTGCCACCAGGCGAGAAACTGGAAACACCATATATTTT. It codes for CATRRETGNTIYF.

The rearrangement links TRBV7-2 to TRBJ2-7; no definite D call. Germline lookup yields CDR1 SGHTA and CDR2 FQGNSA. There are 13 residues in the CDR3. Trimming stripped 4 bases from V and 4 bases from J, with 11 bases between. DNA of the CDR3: TGTGCCAGCAGCTCCGAGTGGGGATACGAGCAGTACTTC. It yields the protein CASSSEWGYEQYF.

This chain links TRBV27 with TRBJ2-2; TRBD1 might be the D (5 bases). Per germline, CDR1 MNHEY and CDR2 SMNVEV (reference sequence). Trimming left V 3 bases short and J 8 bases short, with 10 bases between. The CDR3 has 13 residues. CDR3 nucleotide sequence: TGTGCCAGCAGTTTCAGGGCCCCGGGGGAGCTGTTTTTT. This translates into CASSFRAPGELFF.

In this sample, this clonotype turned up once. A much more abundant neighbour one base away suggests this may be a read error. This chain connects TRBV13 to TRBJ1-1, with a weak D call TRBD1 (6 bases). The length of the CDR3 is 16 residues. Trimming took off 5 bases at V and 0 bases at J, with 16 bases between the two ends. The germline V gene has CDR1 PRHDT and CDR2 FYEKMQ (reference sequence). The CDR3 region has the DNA TGTGCCAGCAGCATCCACAGGGAGGACATGAACACTGAAGCTTTCTTT. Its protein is CASSIHREDMNTEAFF.